Each of the 2 T cell receptor beta chains below was sequenced from the same sample in a study of shared clonotypes between healthy human individuals. Only in-frame clones appear in the TCRdb table, and some are missing; sequencing was by immunoSEQ multiplex PCR. Counted here are approximately 940,000 clones, about 80% occurring once; the ten biggest clones make up about 1.5%. Sequencing used memory CD4+ T cells sorted from blood. Subset of the sample: CD45RA-negative fraction. Receptor source: a young man in good health.

This chain connects TRBV5-5 to TRBJ2-2; D is undetermined. The CDR3 has 17 amino acids. Trimming took 4 bases from V and 6 from J, leaving 22 bases between them. Germline assignment: CDR1 SGHKS and CDR2 YYEKEE (reference sequence). The CDR3 region has the DNA TGTGCCAGCAGCCGTGTGGGGAAGTTGGGAAGGCCCGGGGAGCTGTTTTTT. It is translated as CASSRVGKLGRPGELFF.

The chain recombines TRBV10-3 with TRBJ2-3; 8 bases fit TRBD2. The germline V gene encodes CDR1 ENHRY and CDR2 SYGVKD. The V segment lost 0 bases and the J segment 4 bases; nucleotides outside the gene matches: 6. This CDR3 has 16 residues. The CDR3 DNA reads TGTGCCATCAGTGAGTCGGGCGGGGGGAATGCAGATACGCAGTATTTT. Translating it yields CAISESGGGNADTQYF.